This is a list of T cell receptor beta chains from one sample in a study of blood T cell repertoires in COVID-19. Libraries were prepared by immunoSEQ multiplex PCR; TCRdb keeps only in-frame clonotypes and omits some of them. The sample holds 220,000 or so clones; roughly four fifths are singletons and the top ten take roughly 2.4%. Sequencing used peripheral blood. The receptors originated from a woman aged 55 to 70 with acute or convalescent COVID-19. CDR3s include the opening cysteine and the closing phenylalanine or tryptophan.

>TRBV5-4|TRBJ2-1
CASSPWGGRGNEQFF
>TRBV19|TRBJ1-2
CASSQFLTVEGLVRGYTF
>TRBV4-2|TRBJ1-4
CASSSAVRTDEKLFF
>TRBV30|TRBJ2-1
CAWRGLFSYNEQFF
>TRBV2|TRBJ1-6
CASRPGHLNSPLHF
>TRBV6-5|TRBJ1-4
CASSYSWQINEKLFF
>TRBV5-1|TRBJ2-2
CASSLAFLGAGELFF
>TRBV4-1|TRBJ1-4
CASSQSSGQGTEKLFF
>TRBV7-9|TRBJ1-2
CASSPLLVDYGYTF
>TRBV11-3|TRBJ1-6
CASRDRDRVEISPLHF
>TRBV7-9|TRBJ1-1
CASGRTDGQAFF
>TRBV4-2|TRBJ2-5
CASSQGTGGEQTQYF
>TRBV18|TRBJ2-7
CASSQGTASYGKYF
>TRBV12-3/TRBV12-4|TRBJ1-6
CASSEGASSPLHF
>TRBV19|TRBJ1-2
CASSRDRLGSYGYTF
>TRBV19|TRBJ2-3
CATKRRGGRQSTDTQYF
>TRBV4-1|TRBJ1-2
CASSQVGVGQSAGYTF
>TRBV5-5|TRBJ2-7
CASGGGPGSYEQYF
>TRBV7-2|TRBJ1-2
CASSLAQGDGYTF
>TRBV28|TRBJ1-1
CATRQGEAFF
>TRBV30|TRBJ1-1
CAWRESQGEAFF
>TRBV12-3/TRBV12-4|TRBJ1-2
CASSLGAGKSYTF
>TRBV3-1/TRBV3-2|TRBJ2-7
CASRGVDEQYF
>TRBV5-1|TRBJ2-2
CASSPGQANTGELFF
>TRBV19|TRBJ2-1
CALTGTSGGAPIF
>TRBV3-1/TRBV3-2|TRBJ2-1
CASSRTGEQFF
>TRBV11-2|TRBJ1-1
CASSSRSSTEAFF
>TRBV30|TRBJ1-1
CAWTRTANTEAFF
>TRBV5-6|TRBJ2-2
CASSLRQTGPGELFF
>TRBV5-1|TRBJ2-5
CASSQGLAGQETQYF
>TRBV18|TRBJ1-1
CASSITSSVAEAFF
>TRBV24-1|TRBJ1-1
CATSDLTTGAMNTEAFF
>TRBV4-2|TRBJ2-2
CASSQVDRGRAGYTGELFF
>TRBV3-1/TRBV3-2|TRBJ2-1
CASSQRMPGGNEQFF
>TRBV4-2|TRBJ1-5
CASSQDGVGGNQPQHF
>TRBV5-4|TRBJ2-7
CASSPDRGYEQYF
>TRBV5-5|TRBJ1-1
CASSLQVLTEAFF
>TRBV3-1/TRBV3-2|TRBJ2-5
CASSSGGAGTQYF
>TRBV18|TRBJ2-5
CASSQTSRYETQYF
>TRBV28|TRBJ1-6
CASTSSRGQVVMDSPLHF
>TRBV6-5|TRBJ2-2
CASLTPNTGELFF
>TRBV6-5|TRBJ2-7
CASSYGTASYEQYF
>TRBV18|TRBJ1-2
CASSPPDSNYGYTF
>TRBV2|TRBJ1-6
CASTGRATSPLHF
>TRBV4-1|TRBJ1-2
CASSQAATGAYGYTF
>TRBV7-2|TRBJ2-1
CASSFWAGGRGRDEQFF
>TRBV5-6|TRBJ2-5
CASSFSGVETQYF
>TRBV5-8|TRBJ1-1
CASSSLSAFF
>TRBV7-3|TRBJ2-3
CASSPGQGGSTDTQYF
>TRBV12-3/TRBV12-4|TRBJ1-5
CASSLTRYQPQHF
>TRBV14|TRBJ2-2
CASSRTGANTGELFF
>TRBV3-1/TRBV3-2|TRBJ2-1
CASSQRLAGAYNEQFF
>TRBV10-1|TRBJ1-2
CASSEMENILRGYGYTF
>TRBV21-1|TRBJ1-5
CASSKDCTAPERPENQPQHF
>TRBV7-2|TRBJ2-3
CASSPSGGDAQYF
>TRBV9|TRBJ2-5
CASSDLAEGETQYF
>TRBV7-9|TRBJ1-1
CASSPPPLNTEAFF
>TRBV7-9|TRBJ2-7
CASNKDRDLYEQYF
>TRBV29-1|TRBJ2-1
CSVMSGNHNEQFF
>TRBV27|TRBJ2-1
CASSLLAGGPVEHEQFF